This T cell receptor (beta chain) comes out of a study of regulatory T cells in long-lasting Graves disease (dated by TCRdb to 2020 to 2022). A note on the overall study: Newly diagnosed Graves' disease patients had taken antithyroid drugs for less than 3 months. The study took place in China and was registered as a clinical trial. A total of 33 samples were covered by TCR sequencing, comprising around 13 persistent and around 20 newly diagnosed Graves' disease patients. Patients with persistent Graves' disease were compared with patients with newly diagnosed Graves' disease using TCR sequencing and RNA sequencing of peripheral blood.

The method behind the library was multiplex PCR. The sequencer listed for this sample is Illumina HiSeq 4000. iRepertoire HTBI primers and Arm-PCR amplification of CDR3 regions were used to construct TCR beta libraries. Before sequencing, the PCR products went through gel purification. Per the authors' processing: Gene usage analysis of CDR3 amino acid clonotypes used the 62 TRBV and approximately 13 TRBJ segments found across samples. COPE and FqMerger were used to merge filtered high-quality paired reads into contigs. Contigs were aligned with BLAST to IMGT TRBV, TRBD and TRBJ reference genes, and CDR3 was defined per IMGT. Clonotypes above 0.1% frequency were classified as highly expanded clones. Shannon entropy was used to measure repertoire diversity, and the Gini coefficient was used to measure V-J evenness. Clonotypes shared by more than one individual were considered public. The public reads were run again by TCRdb, first through fastp at Q25 and then through MiXCR, and only productive beta chains were kept. For every CDR3 protein sequence, its rows merge into one entry that carries the most common genes and DNA. TCRdb assigned the V and J calls; the authors' analysis was not used. Across this sample there are 420,000 or so distinct CDR3 sequences, with around 15% seen only once. The ten largest clones represent 20% to 25% of the sample.

This clonotype has more than one count but fewer than ten. Its specific antigen is unknown. Per-nucleotide qualities are absent, and no much larger clonotype sits a single base away. As encoded in the germline V gene (reference sequence), CDR1 is LNHNV while CDR2 is YYDKDF. V and J lose 0 bases and 5 bases, and a span of 19 bases separates them. Including the terminal cysteine and phenylalanine, the CDR3 comprises 18 residues. The read is trimmed to its CDR3 DNA, 54 bases read in frame from base 1. The full study reports these points: Only peripheral blood was studied, because thyroid tissue, the primary lesion, was inaccessible. Only the TCR beta chain was sequenced and analyzed. As a limitation, the authors acknowledged that the small sample size may reduce accuracy. Preferential use of TRBV28, TRBJ1-2 and TRBJ2-5 was observed in persistent disease, whereas TRBV20-1 and TRBJ2-1 were favored in newly diagnosed disease. Patients with persistent disease shared more public clonotypes (roughly 2,900) than newly diagnosed patients did (approximately 1,000). Compared with newly diagnosed patients, patients with persistent Graves' disease had lower TCR Shannon entropy and fewer highly expanded clones, which suggests clonal expansion.

The time point label on this specimen signifies: newly diagnosed GD, antithyroid drugs for less than 3 months. For both TCR sequencing and RNA sequencing, RNA was extracted from PBMCs in TRIzol. The diagnosis of Graves' disease was made according to American Thyroid Association guidelines. Patients were recruited from an endocrinology department in Xi'an, China. Each patient gave around 9.2 milliliters of peripheral blood, collected in an EDTA anticoagulant tube. Ficoll Paque Plus density gradient separation was used to isolate PBMCs, and no additional T cell sorting was done. An Agilent 2100 Bioanalyzer and agarose gel were used to assess RNA quality, and a NanoDrop 2000 was used to measure RNA concentration. The same data also contributed to another study, on T cells in Graves' hyperthyroidism and ophthalmopathy. The second study reports: A patient counted as having stable Graves' hyperthyroidism if no progression to ophthalmopathy occurred over 18 months of follow-up. Hyperthyroidism patients were aged 18 to 65 years and newly diagnosed, with disease duration of less than 2 months. The study excluded patients with uncontrolled infections, other autoimmune diseases, pregnancy or lactation. Diagnoses were established on the basis of clinical symptoms, serum thyroxine and TRAb, thyroid ultrasound, and orbital computed tomography. For the first round of RT-PCR on the TCR CDR3, the HTBI primer set was used together with the Qiagen OneStep RT-PCR kit. Most expanded thyroid clonotypes (frequency above 0.001) were also detected in blood, suggesting blood repertoires may reflect thyroid immune responses. A 13 V-J signature model separated ophthalmopathy from stable hyperthyroidism, with roughly 88% sensitivity and 81% to 83% specificity in cross-validation and 80%/75% in testing. In validation, the model predicted progression to ophthalmopathy a median of 6.5 months before onset, with over 55% sensitivity and nearly 75% specificity. To identify distinguishing TCR V-J signatures, a discovery cohort of about a hundred patients was used, comprising 43 with Graves' ophthalmopathy and 57 with stable Graves' hyperthyroidism. Whether ophthalmopathy could be predicted prospectively was tested in an independent validation cohort made up of approximately 19 hyperthyroidism patients plus 17 patients who later progressed to ophthalmopathy. The 100 discovery patients were divided at random into training and test sets in a 7:3 ratio. The study also compared thyroid tissue and blood T-cell repertoires from several Graves' hyperthyroidism patients. After sampling, hyperthyroidism patients received methimazole starting at 30 mg daily, and ophthalmopathy patients received high-dose intravenous methylprednisolone. The libraries were constructed in a second round of multiplex PCR and then size-selected and purified. Sequencing of the libraries was done on an Illumina HiSeq2000 using paired-end 100 bp reads. SOAPnuke was used to process the raw data, with reads discarded if the reads contained adapters or uncalled bases, had a mean Phred below 15, or lacked an exact constant-primer or identifier match. High-quality paired reads were merged with COPE v1.2.5, and unique nucleotide sequences were defined as clonotypes. MiTCR v1.1 was used to align the clonotypes against IMGT TRBV, TRBD and TRBJ reference segments. Only V-J combinations with frequency above 0.0001, covering 99.2% of repertoires, were analysed. A TCS score was defined as the ratio between F50 (clonal expansion) and ExV (chaos), using BLOSUM62-based TCRdist between CDR3 peptides within each V-J. Welch's t-statistics and random forest reduced just over 500 V-J features to about 13, which were used in a naive Bayes classifier (R e1071). No statistical method was used to set the sample size in advance, and investigators knew the group allocation. The paper reports TCR Vbeta CDR3 sequencing of over 130 peripheral blood samples: some 41 ophthalmopathy, about 75 hyperthyroidism and roughly 17 progressor patients.

The sample in question was peripheral blood mononuclear cells (PBMCs), obtained at new diagnosis, from a patient treated with antithyroid drugs. The clonotype originates from a woman between 18 and 30 years old with Graves disease. Donor details come from another sample of the same person, matched by shared clones. The sequence links TRBV15 to TRBJ2-2; a tentative D call is TRBD1 (6 bases match). CDR3 loop: CATSRDSAFIRGTGELFF. The DNA sequence is TGTGCCACCAGCAGAGATTCCGCCTTCATCAGGGGAACCGGGGAGCTGTTTTTT.